What follows describes a single TCR beta chain. This clone was counted once. What antigen it recognizes has not been identified. A much larger clone differs from this one at a single base, so this may be a read error. ICON enrollment began in early 2016, and the last patient was enrolled in September 2018. From a subcohort of 70 or so patients, fresh tumor and matched uninvolved tissue were collected for in-depth immune analyses, including TCR sequencing. TCR sequencing was performed on DNA isolated from bulk tissue, without cell sorting. The data were obtained in a study of tumor-infiltrating lymphocytes in localized non-small cell lung cancer (dated by TCRdb to the early 2020s). Regarding the complete study: Several histologies were represented in the cohort, which also included both smokers and never-smokers as well as patients whose samples were collected after neoadjuvant chemotherapy. In total, the ICON cohort consisted of over a hundred surgical patients with localized non-small cell lung cancer who had their tumors resected. From each patient came resected tumor tissue plus uninvolved lung tissue from that same patient, and the uninvolved lung tissue was described as non-adjacent to the tumor. Flow cytometry, multiplex immunofluorescence, RNA-seq, exome sequencing and proteomics were applied to the same patients as TCR sequencing, which was one of several integrated assays. A total of roughly 50 patients were included in the paired tumor versus uninvolved lung comparison of immunoSEQ T-cell fraction.

TCR sequencing with the immunoSEQ assay provided the T-cell fraction in tumor and uninvolved lung tissue. As for how the authors treated the data: For survival analysis, patients were divided into high (upper tertile) and low (lower two tertiles) T-cell fraction groups, which were compared by log-rank test. A signed-rank test was used to check for differences in T-cell fraction between paired tumor and uninvolved lung. Held by TCRdb, this immuneACCESS table contains in-frame sequences only and omits some clones. Under half of the omission traces to an unresolved V gene where checked; the cause of the rest is unknown. V and J calls and clone size come straight from that table; D and trimming were deduced from the DNA. Here the sample has approximately 11,000 clones; 50% to 70% occur a single time. The ten largest clones take up about 9.7% of the sample. What the research found in general, with its limitations: Assay coverage varied across patients depending on available tissue quantity, so only a subset of the cohort had TCR sequencing. Recurrence-free survival showed no association with tumor T-cell fraction from TCR sequencing (p = 0.61). The TCR-derived T-cell fraction showed no difference between the flow cytometry-defined immunotypes IM1 (good prognosis) and IM2 (poor prognosis). Because different pieces of the same tissue were used for different assays, technical variation could not be separated from intratumor heterogeneity. Higher T cell infiltration in tumors than in uninvolved lung tissue was supported by TCRbeta sequencing, consistent with immunofluorescence CD3 counts.

This receptor was taken from a human donor with non-small cell lung cancer. Source material: lung tumor tissue.

The bases are TGTGCCAGCAGCTTAGTCGGGAACACTGAAGCTTTCTTT. This is translated as CASSLVGNTEAFF. The rearrangement combines TRBV7-9 with TRBJ1-1; confidence is insufficient to name the D gene. Reading the germline V gene (reference sequence) gives CDR1 SEHNR and CDR2 FQNEAQ. V is reduced by 1 base and J by 1 base, leaving a spacing of 4 bases between them. Its CDR3 holds 13 amino acids, cysteine through phenylalanine. Only the CDR3 region is kept as DNA, spanning 39 bases read in frame from base 1.